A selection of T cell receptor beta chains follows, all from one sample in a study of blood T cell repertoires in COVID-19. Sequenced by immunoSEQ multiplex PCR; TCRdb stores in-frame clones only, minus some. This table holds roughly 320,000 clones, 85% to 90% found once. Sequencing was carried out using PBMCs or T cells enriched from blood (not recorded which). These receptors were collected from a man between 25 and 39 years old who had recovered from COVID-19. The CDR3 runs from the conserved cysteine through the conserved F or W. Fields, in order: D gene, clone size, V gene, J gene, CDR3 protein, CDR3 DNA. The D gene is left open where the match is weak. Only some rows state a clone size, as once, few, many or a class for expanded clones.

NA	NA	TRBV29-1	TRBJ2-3	CSVDKGDRDTQYF	TGCAGCGTTGATAAGGGGGATAGAGATACGCAGTATTTT
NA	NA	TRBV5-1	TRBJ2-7	CASSFGTFSSYEQYF	TGCGCCAGCAGCTTTGGGACTTTTAGCTCCTACGAGCAGTACTTC
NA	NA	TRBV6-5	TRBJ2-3	CASSYIRESFTDTQYF	TGTGCCAGCAGTTACATCCGGGAGAGCTTTACAGATACGCAGTATTTT
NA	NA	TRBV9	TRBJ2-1	CASSTSLGEHEQFF	TGTGCCAGCAGCACTAGCCTCGGGGAGCATGAGCAGTTCTTC
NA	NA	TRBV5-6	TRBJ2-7	CASSQEAYRDEQYF	TGTGCCAGCAGCCAAGAGGCCTACAGGGACGAGCAGTACTTC
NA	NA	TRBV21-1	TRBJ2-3	CASSKDGVRSGRVLSTDTQYF	TGTGCCAGCAGCAAAGATGGGGTTAGAAGCGGGAGGGTTCTTAGCACAGATACGCAGTATTTT
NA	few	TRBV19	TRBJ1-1	CASSSSGVGYTEAFF	TGTGCCAGTAGTTCCTCAGGGGTCGGGTACACTGAAGCTTTCTTT
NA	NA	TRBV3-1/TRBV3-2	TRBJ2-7	CASSQDPTSHDYEQYF	TGTGCCAGCAGCCAAGATCCCACCAGTCACGACTACGAGCAGTACTTC
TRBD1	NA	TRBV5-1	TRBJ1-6	CASSSYRGQDSPLHF	TGCGCCAGCAGCTCCTACAGGGGGCAGGATTCACCCCTCCACTTT
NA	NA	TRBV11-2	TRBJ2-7	CASSLVGSPYEQYF	TGTGCCAGCAGCTTAGTGGGCAGTCCCTACGAGCAGTACTTC
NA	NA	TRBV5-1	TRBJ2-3	CASSLDRNTDTQYF	TGCGCCAGCAGCTTGGACAGGAACACAGATACGCAGTATTTT
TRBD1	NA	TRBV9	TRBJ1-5	CASSVGQGAESGQPQHF	TGTGCCAGCAGCGTCGGACAGGGGGCGGAGAGTGGTCAGCCCCAGCATTTT
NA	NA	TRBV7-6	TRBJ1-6	CASSLAPPAGSSYNSPLHF	TGTGCCAGCAGCTTAGCCCCCCCCGCAGGTAGCTCCTATAATTCACCCCTCCACTTT
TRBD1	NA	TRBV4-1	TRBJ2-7	CASSHKQGAGDEQYF	TGCGCCAGCAGCCACAAACAGGGGGCCGGCGACGAGCAGTACTTC
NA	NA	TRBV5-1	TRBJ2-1	CASSERLTTYNEQFF	TGCGCCAGTTCTGAGCGGTTAACAACCTACAATGAGCAGTTCTTC
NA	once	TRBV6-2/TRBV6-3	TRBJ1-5	CASSYLMVDQPQHF	TGTGCCAGCAGTTACCTCATGGTAGATCAGCCCCAGCATTTT
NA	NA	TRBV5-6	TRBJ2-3	CASSLLQGGTDTQYF	TGTGCCAGCAGCTTGTTGCAGGGGGGAACAGATACGCAGTATTTT
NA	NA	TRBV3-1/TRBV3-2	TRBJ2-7	CASSRGYEQYF	TGTGCCAGCTCTAGGGGGTACGAGCAGTACTTC
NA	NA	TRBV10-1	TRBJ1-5	CASSEYRGDQPQHF	TGCGCCAGCAGTGAGTACCGCGGGGATCAGCCCCAGCATTTT
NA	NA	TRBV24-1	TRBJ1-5	CATGASGNQPQHF	TGTGCCACCGGAGCCTCGGGCAATCAGCCCCAGCATTTT
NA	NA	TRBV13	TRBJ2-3	CASSLVGAGTDTQYF	TGTGCCAGCAGCTTAGTAGGGGCAGGGACAGATACGCAGTATTTT
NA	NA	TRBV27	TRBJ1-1	CASSLSVGGTEAFF	TGTGCCAGCAGTTTATCGGTCGGTGGCACTGAAGCTTTCTTT
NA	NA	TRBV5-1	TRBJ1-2	CASSLDRLDGYTF	TGCGCCAGCAGCTTGGACAGACTAGATGGCTACACCTTC
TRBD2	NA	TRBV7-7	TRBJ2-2	CASSPGLAGGARELFF	TGTGCTAGCAGCCCTGGACTAGCGGGAGGCGCCCGGGAGCTGTTTTTT
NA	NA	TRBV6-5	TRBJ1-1	CASSYPGNEAFF	TGTGCCAGCAGTTACCCAGGGAATGAAGCTTTCTTT
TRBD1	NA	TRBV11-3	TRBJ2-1	CASSLGPRQGDNEQFF	TGTGCCAGCAGCTTAGGGCCGAGACAGGGAGACAATGAGCAGTTCTTC
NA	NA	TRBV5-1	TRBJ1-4	CASSARNNEKLFF	TGCGCCAGCAGCGCGCGTAATAACGAAAAACTGTTTTTT
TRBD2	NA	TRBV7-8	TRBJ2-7	CASSLSGGVEQYF	TGTGCCAGCAGTCTGAGCGGGGGGGTCGAGCAGTACTTC
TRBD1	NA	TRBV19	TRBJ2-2	CASSRTGNTGELFF	TGTGCCAGCTCCCGGACAGGGAACACCGGGGAGCTGTTTTTT